This T cell receptor beta chain is drawn from a study of response to subunit inactivated influenza vaccine. Study-level findings and limits: Few additional T cells are recruited per seasonal influenza vaccination, authors suggested.

This clonotype was seen at least ten times. The antigen is unknown. Via MiXCR, TCRdb re-called the RT-PCR reads, giving one row per CDR3 protein. This table has 500,000 to 750,000 distinct CDR3 sequences, approximately 14% appearing once. The germline V gene encodes CDR1 SGHTA and CDR2 FQGTGA. The V end lost 6 bases, the J end lost 5 bases, and 19 bases lay between the germline ends. CDR3 length equals 15 residues. This chain uses TRBV7-3 with TRBJ2-5; D perhaps matches TRBD2 (5 bases). The TCR originated in a man in his fifties or sixties who received an inactivated influenza vaccine. This specimen consisted of PBMCs from blood, obtained roughly 12 days after vaccination. CDR3 coding DNA: TGTGCCAGCAGTATCGCCTCCGGGGAGATTGAGACCCAGTACTTC. Translation: CASSIASGEIETQYF.